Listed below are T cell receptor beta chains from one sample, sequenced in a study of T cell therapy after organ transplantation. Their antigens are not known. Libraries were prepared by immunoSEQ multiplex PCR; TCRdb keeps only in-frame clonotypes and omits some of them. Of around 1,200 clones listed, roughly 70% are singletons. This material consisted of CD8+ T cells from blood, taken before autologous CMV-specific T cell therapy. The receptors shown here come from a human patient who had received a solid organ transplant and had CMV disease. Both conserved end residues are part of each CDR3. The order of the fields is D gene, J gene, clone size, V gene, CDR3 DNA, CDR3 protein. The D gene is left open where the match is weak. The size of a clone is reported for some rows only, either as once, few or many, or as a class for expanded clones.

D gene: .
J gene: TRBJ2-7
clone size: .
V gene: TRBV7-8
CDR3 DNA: TGTGCCAGCAGCTTCAGCTCCTACGAGCAGTACTTC
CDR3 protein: CASSFSSYEQYF

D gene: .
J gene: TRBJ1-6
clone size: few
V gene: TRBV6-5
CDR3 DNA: TGTGCCAGCAGTTACTCTGGTGCACTGGGGTCACCCCTCCACTTT
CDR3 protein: CASSYSGALGSPLHF

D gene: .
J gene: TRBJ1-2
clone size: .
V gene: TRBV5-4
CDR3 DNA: TGTGCCAGCAGCTTGGCCGGAAGCGCCTATGGCTACACCTTC
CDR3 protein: CASSLAGSAYGYTF

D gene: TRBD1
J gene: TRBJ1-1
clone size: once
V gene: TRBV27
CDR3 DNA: TGTGCCAGCACCGGGACAGGACCCACTGAAGCTTTCTTT
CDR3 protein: CASTGTGPTEAFF

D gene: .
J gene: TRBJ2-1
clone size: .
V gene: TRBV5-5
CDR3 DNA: TGTGCCAGCAGCCCTAGGACAGTCTCCTACAATGAGCAGTTCTTC
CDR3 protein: CASSPRTVSYNEQFF

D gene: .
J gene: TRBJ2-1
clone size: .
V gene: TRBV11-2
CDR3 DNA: TGTGCCAGCAGCTCTTTGACTGTTGTGCAGTTCTTC
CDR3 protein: CASSSLTVVQFF

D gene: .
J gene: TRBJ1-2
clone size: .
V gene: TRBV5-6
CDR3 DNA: TGTGCCAGCAGCCCGGACACACACTATGGCTACACCTTC
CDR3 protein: CASSPDTHYGYTF

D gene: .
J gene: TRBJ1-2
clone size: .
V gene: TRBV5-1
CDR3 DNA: TGCGCCAGCTTCAATGCGGTTCGAAAGACCTATGGCTACACCTTC
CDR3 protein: CASFNAVRKTYGYTF

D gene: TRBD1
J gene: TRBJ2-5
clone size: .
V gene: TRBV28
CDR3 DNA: TGTGCCAGCAGGAGGACAGGGGGGAGAGAGACCCAGTACTTC
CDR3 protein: CASRRTGGRETQYF

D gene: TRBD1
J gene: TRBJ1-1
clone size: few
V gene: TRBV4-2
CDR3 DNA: TGTGCCAGCAGCTCCTCACAGGGGGGGAACACTGAAGCTTTCTTT
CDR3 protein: CASSSSQGGNTEAFF

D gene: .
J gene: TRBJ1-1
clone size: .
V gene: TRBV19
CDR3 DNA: TGTGCCAGTAGTATTGCGGGAACTGAAGCTTTCTTT
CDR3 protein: CASSIAGTEAFF

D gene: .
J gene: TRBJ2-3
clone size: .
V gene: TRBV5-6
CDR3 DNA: TGTGCCAGCAGCTTCCGATACACAGATACGCAGTATTTT
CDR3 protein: CASSFRYTDTQYF

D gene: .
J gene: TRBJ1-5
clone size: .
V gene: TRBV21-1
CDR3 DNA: TGTGCCAGCAGCCACCATGGACAGGGACCTAATGATAGCAATCAGCCCCAGCATTTT
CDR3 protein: CASSHHGQGPNDSNQPQHF

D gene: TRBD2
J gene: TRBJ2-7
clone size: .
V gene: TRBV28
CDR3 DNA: TGTGCCAGCAGTTTATGGTGGCCTAGCGGGTTCGACTGGGAGCAGTACTTC
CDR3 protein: CASSLWWPSGFDWEQYF

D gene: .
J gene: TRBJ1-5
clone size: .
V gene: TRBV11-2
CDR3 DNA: TGTGCCAGCAGCTTAGGGGGCTCGCTAGCTTATCAGCCCCAGCATTTT
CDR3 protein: CASSLGGSLAYQPQHF

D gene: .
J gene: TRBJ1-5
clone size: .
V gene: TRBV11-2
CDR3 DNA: TGTGCCAGCAGCCTGGAGGAGAGTAGCAATCAGCCCCAGCATTTT
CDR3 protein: CASSLEESSNQPQHF

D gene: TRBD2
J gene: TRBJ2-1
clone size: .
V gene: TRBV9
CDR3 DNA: TGTGCCAGCAGACCCGGGACTAGCACGACCGATGAGCAGTTCTTC
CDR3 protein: CASRPGTSTTDEQFF

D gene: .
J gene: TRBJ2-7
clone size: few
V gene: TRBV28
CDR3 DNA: TGTGCCAGCAGTTTATTGTTGGGGGGCTCTTACGAGCAGTACTTC
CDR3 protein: CASSLLLGGSYEQYF

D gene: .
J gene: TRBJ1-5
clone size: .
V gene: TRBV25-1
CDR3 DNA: TGTGCCAGCAGCTTGGGCGGTAGCAATCAGCCCCAGCATTTT
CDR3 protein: CASSLGGSNQPQHF

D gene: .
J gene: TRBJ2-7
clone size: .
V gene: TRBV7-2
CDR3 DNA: TGTGCCAGCAGCTTAGGGGTCGCCTCCTACGAGCAGTACTTC
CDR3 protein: CASSLGVASYEQYF

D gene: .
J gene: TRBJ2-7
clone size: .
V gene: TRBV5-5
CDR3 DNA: TGTGCCAGCAGCTGGGGGGATGACTATCCCCACTTC
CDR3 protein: CASSWGDDYPHF

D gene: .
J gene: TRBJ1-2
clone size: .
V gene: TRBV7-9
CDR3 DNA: TGTGCCAGCAGCTTAGGTGATCACGGTGGCTACACCTTC
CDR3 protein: CASSLGDHGGYTF

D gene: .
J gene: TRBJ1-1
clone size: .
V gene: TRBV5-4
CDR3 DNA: TGTGCCAGCAGCTCCCTACAGGGTGGTGCCACTGAAGCTTTCTTT
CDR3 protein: CASSSLQGGATEAFF

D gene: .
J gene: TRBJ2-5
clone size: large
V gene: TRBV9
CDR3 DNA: TGTGCCAGCAGCGAGAGTAAACTAGGTGGGGAGACCCAGTACTTC
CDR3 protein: CASSESKLGGETQYF

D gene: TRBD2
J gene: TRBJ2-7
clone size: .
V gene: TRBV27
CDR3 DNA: TGTGCCAGCAGTTTCGGGGGGAGCTCCTACGAGCAGTACTTC
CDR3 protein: CASSFGGSSYEQYF

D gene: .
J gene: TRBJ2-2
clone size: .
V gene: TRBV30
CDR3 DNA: TGTGCCGGTCCCATAAGGGGCAGGGGGAACACCGGGGAGCTGTTTTTT
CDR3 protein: CAGPIRGRGNTGELFF

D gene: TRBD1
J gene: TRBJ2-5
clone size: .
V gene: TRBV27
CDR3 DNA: TGTGCCAGCAGTCTCCGGGATGGCAGGGGGAAGCAAGAGACCCAGTACTTC
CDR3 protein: CASSLRDGRGKQETQYF

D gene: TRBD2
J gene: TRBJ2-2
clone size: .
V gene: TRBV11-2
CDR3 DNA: TGTGCCAGCAGCCCTCCGGGACTAGCGCCTGCATCCTTGGGGGAGCTGTTTTTT
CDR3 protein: CASSPPGLAPASLGELFF

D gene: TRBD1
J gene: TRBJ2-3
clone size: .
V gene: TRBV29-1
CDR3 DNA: TGCAGCGTCTTAACAGGGGAACGGTATCGTTTAGACACAGATACGCAGTATTTT
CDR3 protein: CSVLTGERYRLDTDTQYF

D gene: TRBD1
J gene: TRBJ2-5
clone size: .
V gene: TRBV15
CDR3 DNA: TGTGCCACCAGCAGAGATGACAGGGGTGTGACCCAGTACTTC
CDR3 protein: CATSRDDRGVTQYF

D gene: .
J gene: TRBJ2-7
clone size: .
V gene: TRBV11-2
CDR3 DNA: TGTGCCAGCAGCCCACGGACTCATCCGTACTTC
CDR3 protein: CASSPRTHPYF

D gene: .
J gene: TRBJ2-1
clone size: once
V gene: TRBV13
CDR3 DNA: TGTGCCAGCGGGTGGGGCAGTGGAGTTTACAATGAGCAGTTCTTC
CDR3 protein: CASGWGSGVYNEQFF

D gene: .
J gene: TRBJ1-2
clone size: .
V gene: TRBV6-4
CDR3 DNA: TGTGCCAGCAGTGACCAATATGGCTACACCTTC
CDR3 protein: CASSDQYGYTF

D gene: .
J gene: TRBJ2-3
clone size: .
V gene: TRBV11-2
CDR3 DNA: TGTGCCAGCAGCCACACGACTGTTGGACAGCTCACAGATACGCAGTATTTT
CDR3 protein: CASSHTTVGQLTDTQYF

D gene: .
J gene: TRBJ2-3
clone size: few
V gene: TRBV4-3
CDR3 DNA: TGCGCCAGCAGCCACATGGAAGATACGCAGTATTTT
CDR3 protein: CASSHMEDTQYF

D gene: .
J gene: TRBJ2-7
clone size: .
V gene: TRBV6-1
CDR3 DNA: TGTGCCAGCAGTGGGCGTTCCCAGTGGGAGCAGTACTTC
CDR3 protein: CASSGRSQWEQYF

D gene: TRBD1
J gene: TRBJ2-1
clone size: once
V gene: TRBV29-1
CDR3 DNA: TGCAGCGCCACTGCCGGGACAGGGCCGAATGAGCAGTTCTTC
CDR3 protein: CSATAGTGPNEQFF

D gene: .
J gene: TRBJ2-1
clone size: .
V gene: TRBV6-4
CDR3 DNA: TGTGCCAGCAGTGTCGGCACCTCCCCTGACAATGAGCAGTTCTTC
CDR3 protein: CASSVGTSPDNEQFF

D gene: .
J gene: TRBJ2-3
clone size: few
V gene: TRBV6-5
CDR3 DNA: TGTGCCAGCAGTTACTCCTCAGGGAGCACAGATACGCAGTATTTT
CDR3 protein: CASSYSSGSTDTQYF

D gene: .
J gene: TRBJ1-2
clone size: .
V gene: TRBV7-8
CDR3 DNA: TGTGCCAGCAGCTTGGGGGGGTTGGGTGGCTACACCTTC
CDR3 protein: CASSLGGLGGYTF

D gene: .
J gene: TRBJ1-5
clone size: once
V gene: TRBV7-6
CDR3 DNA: TGTGCCAGCAGCATCGGGGGCGAGAGGGAGGGTTTCCGCAATCAGCCCCAGCATTTT
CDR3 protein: CASSIGGEREGFRNQPQHF

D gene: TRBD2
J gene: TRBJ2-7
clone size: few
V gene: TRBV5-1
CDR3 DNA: TGCGCCAGCAGCTCTGGGGCAGGACTAGTCAACGAGCAGTACTTC
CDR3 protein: CASSSGAGLVNEQYF

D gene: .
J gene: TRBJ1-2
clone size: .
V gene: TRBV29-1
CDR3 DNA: TGCAGCGTTGAAGGGCGAGGGACATTCGGAGGCTACACCTTC
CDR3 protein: CSVEGRGTFGGYTF

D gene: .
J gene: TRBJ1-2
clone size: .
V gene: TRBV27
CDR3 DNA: TGTGCCAGCAGTTTGGCAGTTAACTATGGCTACACCTTC
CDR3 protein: CASSLAVNYGYTF

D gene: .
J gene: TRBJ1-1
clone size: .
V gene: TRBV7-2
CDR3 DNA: TGTGCCAGCAGCTTAGCGCTCTGGTTTTATCCAGAAGCTTTCTTT
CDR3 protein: CASSLALWFYPEAFF

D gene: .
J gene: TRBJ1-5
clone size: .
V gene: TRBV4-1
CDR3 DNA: TGCGCCAGCAGCCAAGAGGAGTGGGGTAGTCAGCCCCAGCATTTT
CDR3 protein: CASSQEEWGSQPQHF

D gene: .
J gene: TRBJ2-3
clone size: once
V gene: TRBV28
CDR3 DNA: TGTGCCAGCAGTTTACACCCATCAGGGACAGATACGCAGTATTTT
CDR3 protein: CASSLHPSGTDTQYF

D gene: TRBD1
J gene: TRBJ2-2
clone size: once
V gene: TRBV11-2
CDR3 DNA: TGTGCCAGCAGCTTGGACGGGACAGTCACCGGGGAGCTGTTTTTT
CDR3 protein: CASSLDGTVTGELFF